The 4 T cell receptor beta chains below were found in one sample sequenced in a study of quantifying T cell responses using KT2 cells. Study summary: TCR alpha and beta constant-region primers primed reverse transcription of RNA.

Each cDNA got a UMI-containing oligo ligated at its 3' end. First-round PCR used three to five cycles and beta primers RC1.1 and RC1.2 covering TRBC1 and TRBC2. One entry per CDR3 protein, called by TCRdb with MiXCR from the UMI-ligation and nested PCR reads. This table holds 52,000 or so distinct CDR3 sequences, 10% to 15% found once. The specimen sequenced was PBMCs spiked with cells of the T cell clone KT2. The receptors stem from a human donor.

The chain joins TRBV27 to TRBJ2-2; D perhaps matches TRBD2 (5 bases). Trimming cost V 3 bases and J 2 bases, with 13 bases left between them. The length of the CDR3 is 16 residues. Per germline, CDR1 MNHEY and CDR2 SMNVEV (reference sequence). This CDR3 is CASSLRAVQNTGELFF. The CDR3 DNA follows: TGTGCCAGCAGTTTGAGAGCGGTGCAAAACACCGGGGAGCTGTTTTTT.

The genes are TRBV7-9 and TRBJ2-7, with unresolved D. CDR3 length: 12 amino acids. Looked up from germline, CDR1 is SEHNR and CDR2 is FQNEAQ (reference sequence). V shed 4 bases and J shed 3 bases, with 7 bases lying between them. CDR3 sequence reads: CASSSQFYEQYF. The CDR3 DNA is TGTGCCAGCAGCTCGCAATTCTACGAGCAGTACTTC.

There are many counts of this clonotype. The CDR3 nucleotides are TGCAGTGCTAGAGGTCCAGCCCCCTACGAGCAGTACTTC. Encoded protein: CSARGPAPYEQYF. The chain employs TRBV20-1 and TRBJ2-7; D is uncertain. V shed 1 base and J shed 2 bases, with 9 bases lying between them. The CDR3 runs to 13 residues. CDR1 and CDR2 from the germline V gene are DFQATT and SNEGSKA (reference sequence).

As DNA, the CDR3 is TGCGCCAGCAGCTTGGTGGGACAGCCAAAGACTGAAGCTTTCTTT. Protein: CASSLVGQPKTEAFF. V and J are TRBV5-1 and TRBJ1-1, with TRBD1 identical over 7 bases. The length of the CDR3 is 15 residues. J gave up 5 bases and V 0 bases, and 7 bases lay outside the gene matches. Germline CDR1 and CDR2: SGHRS and YFSETQ.